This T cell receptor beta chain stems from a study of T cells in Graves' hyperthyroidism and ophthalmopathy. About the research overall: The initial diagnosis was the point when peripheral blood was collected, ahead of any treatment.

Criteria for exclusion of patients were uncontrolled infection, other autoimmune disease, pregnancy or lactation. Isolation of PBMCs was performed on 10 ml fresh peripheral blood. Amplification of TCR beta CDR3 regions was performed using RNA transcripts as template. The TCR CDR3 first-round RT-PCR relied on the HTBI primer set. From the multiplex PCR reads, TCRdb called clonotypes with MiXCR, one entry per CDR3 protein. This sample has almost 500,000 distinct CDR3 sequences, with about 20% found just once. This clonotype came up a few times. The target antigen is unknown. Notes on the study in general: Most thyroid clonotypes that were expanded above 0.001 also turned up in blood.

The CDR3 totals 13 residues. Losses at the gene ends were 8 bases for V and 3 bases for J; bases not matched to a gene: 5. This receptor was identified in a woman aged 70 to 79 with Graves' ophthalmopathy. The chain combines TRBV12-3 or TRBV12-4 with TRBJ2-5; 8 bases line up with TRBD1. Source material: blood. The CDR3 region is CASGTGKKETQYF. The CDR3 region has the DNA TGTGCCAGCGGGACAGGAAAAAAAGAGACCCAGTACTTC.